One and the same sample provided the 2 T cell receptor beta chains below, sequenced in a study of identical twins. TCRdb passed the 5' RACE reads through MiXCR, listing each CDR3 protein once. The sample lists approximately 500,000 distinct CDR3 sequences, more than 20% occurring once. The same data also went into a second study, on T cells expressing NK-cell markers.

The specimen sequenced was CD4+ T cells sorted from blood. All receptors derive from a woman under 30 in good health.

V gene TRBV4-3 combines with J gene TRBJ2-3; no clear D gene. The ends were cut back, 1 base at V and 0 bases at J, with 8 bases in the middle. Per the germline V gene, CDR1 is LGHNA and CDR2 is YSLEER. The CDR3 contains 15 residues. This CDR3 reads CASSQVWSSTDTQYF. The CDR3 bases are TGCGCCAGCAGCCAAGTCTGGTCAAGCACAGATACGCAGTATTTT.

This clonotype was detected many times. V and J are TRBV7-2 and TRBJ1-1; D call uncertain. The CDR3 has 11 amino acids. Germline CDR1 and CDR2: SGHTA and FQGNSA. With 2 bases removed from V and 4 bases from J, the gap between germline ends came to 2 bases. The CDR3 DNA is TGTGCCAGCAGCTTAATCACTGAAGCTTTCTTT. The encoded protein is CASSLITEAFF.